This TCR beta chain emerged from a study of post-analysis software for immune sequencing data. Study overall: Relapsing-remitting, secondary progressive and progressive-relapsing forms made up the multiple sclerosis disease courses. Regarding the study as a whole: Strong same-batch co-clustering of samples appeared with F measure clustering. Compared with controls, patients showed significantly lower normalized Chao1 diversity.

With regard to this clonotype: Its antigen is undetermined.

Each TCR beta cDNA library carried unique molecular identifiers. Yield was roughly 0.5 million cDNA molecules from around 1 to 9.1 million T cells. TCRdb independently ran MiXCR on the PCR reads; one entry per CDR3 protein. The sample contains roughly 620,000 distinct CDR3 sequences, roughly two fifths of which appear only once. The sample taken for sequencing was blood. The origin of this receptor is a girl aged 10-17 years with multiple sclerosis.

The chain's CDR3 is CSVWHRAQETQYF. The CDR3 DNA reads TGCAGCGTTTGGCACAGGGCGCAAGAGACCCAGTACTTC. The gene calls are TRBV29-1 and TRBJ2-5, with D perhaps matching TRBD1 (6 bases). V dropped 5 bases and J dropped 2 bases, with 12 bases sitting between them. The germline V gene encodes CDR1 SQVTM and CDR2 ANQGSEA. This CDR3 comprises 13 residues.